These 18 T cell receptor beta chains share one sample of origin, sequenced in a study of blood T cell repertoires in COVID-19. Sequenced by immunoSEQ multiplex PCR; TCRdb stores in-frame clones only, minus some. The sample yields some 80,000 clones, around nine tenths seen once. The sequenced material came from peripheral blood. The receptors were gathered from a human donor in a cohort sampled during active COVID-19.

The chain employs TRBV6-2 or TRBV6-3 and TRBJ2-5; 8 bases agree with TRBD1. After removal of 2 bases from V and 5 bases from J, the junction contained 7 bases not matched to a gene. The CDR3 is made up of 15 amino acids. Germline V gene lookup returns CDR1 MNHEY and CDR2 SVGEGT. CDR3 DNA: TGTGCCAGCAGTTACGGGACAGGACGCCCGGAGACCCAGTACTTC. It encodes CASSYGTGRPETQYF.

The chain couples TRBV6-5 to TRBJ1-1; 7 nucleotides match TRBD1. In germline, CDR1 is MNHEY, CDR2 SVGAGI. The CDR3 runs to 14 residues. The J segment lost 7 bases and the V segment lost 6 bases, leaving 11 bases of the junction unmatched. The CDR3 sequence: CASRTLTGTDEAFF. DNA for the CDR3: TGTGCCAGCAGGACCCTGACAGGGACGGATGAAGCTTTCTTT.

CDR3 region: CASSSGLAGYEQYF. In DNA, the CDR3 is TGTGCCAGCAGCTCCGGACTAGCGGGGTACGAGCAGTACTTC. The chain couples TRBV6-2 or TRBV6-3 to TRBJ2-7, with 12 bases matching TRBD2. The V gene's germline CDR1 is MNHEY and CDR2 SVGEGT. The CDR3 has 14 residues. V trimming: 6 bases; J trimming: 4 bases; junction bases outside the gene matches: 4.

This clone was observed a few times. This rearrangement joins TRBV11-2 to TRBJ2-3; 10 bases align to TRBD2. CDR3 length equals 15 residues. V lost 3 bases, J lost 6 bases, and 6 bases stayed unmatched. Germline CDR1 and CDR2: SGHAT and FQNNGV. The CDR3 region is CASSFSSGRLDTQYF. The CDR3, as DNA: TGTGCCAGCAGCTTCTCTAGCGGGAGACTGGATACGCAGTATTTT.

The V gene is TRBV7-2, the J gene TRBJ2-6; 7 bases agree with TRBD1. V was pared by 5 bases and J by 0 bases, with 7 bases of the junction left unmatched. Germline CDR1 and CDR2: SGHTA and FQGNSA. CDR3 length: 17 residues. The CDR3 sequence: CASSQGTVNSGANVLTF. The CDR3 DNA is TGTGCCAGCAGCCAAGGGACAGTTAACTCTGGGGCCAACGTCCTGACTTTC.

V and J are TRBV2 and TRBJ2-3, with no clear D. V was trimmed by 6 bases and J by 2 bases, leaving 9 bases between them. Per the germline V gene, CDR1 is SNHLY and CDR2 is FYNNEI. This CDR3 contains 13 residues. CDR3 residues: CASRRELTDTQYF. The CDR3, as DNA: TGTGCCAGCAGGAGAGAACTCACAGATACGCAGTATTTT.

The V and J genes are TRBV3-1 (or the pseudogene TRBV3-2) and TRBJ2-1; no reliable D call. Between the trimmed V and J ends, which lost 4 bases and 8 bases, there was a span of 12 bases. Germline V lookup: CDR1 LGHDT, CDR2 YNNKEL (reference sequence). The length of the CDR3 is 13 residues. The CDR3 reads CASSLLSSHEQFF. In DNA form, the CDR3 reads TGTGCCAGCAGCCTCCTTTCGAGCCATGAGCAGTTCTTC.

This clone appeared once. V usage is TRBV9 and J usage is TRBJ2-1; TRBD1 matches 8 bases. Trimming took 1 base from V and 5 from J; bases not matched to a gene: 20. Looked up from germline, CDR1 is SGDLS and CDR2 is YYNGEE. CDR3 size: 20 residues. CDR3 nucleotide sequence: TGTGCCAGCAGCGTACTCCCCCGGACAGGGCCGAAAGGGGCACACAATGAGCAGTTCTTC. Its translation: CASSVLPRTGPKGAHNEQFF.

CDR3 nucleotide sequence: TGTGCCAGTAGTACCCTGGACAGGGGGCCCAAAAACATTCAGTACTTC. This sequence encodes CASSTLDRGPKNIQYF. The chain joins TRBV19 to TRBJ2-4; 11 positions agree with TRBD1. Trimming took 4 bases from V and 2 from J; bases not matched to a gene: 4. CDR1 and CDR2 (germline): LNHDA, SQIVND (reference sequence). The CDR3 is 16 amino acids.

This clone was detected once. This sequence joins TRBV5-6 and TRBJ2-5; 8 bases map to TRBD1. Germline V gene lookup returns CDR1 SGHDT and CDR2 YYEEEE. The CDR3 contains 14 residues. V lost 5 bases and J lost 7; bases outside the gene matches: 10. The CDR3 loop reads CASRLSGDRTTQYF. The CDR3 region has the DNA TGTGCCAGCAGGCTATCGGGGGACAGGACGACCCAGTACTTC.

The chain employs TRBV18 and TRBJ2-1; TRBD1 matches 11 bases. The ends lost 1 base at V and 8 bases at J; junction bases unmatched: 7. Germline CDR1 is KGHSH and CDR2 is LQKENI. The CDR3 runs to 16 residues. The CDR3 nucleotides are TGTGCCAGCTCACCACTTTCGGGACAGGGGGGACATGAGCAGTTCTTC. Protein: CASSPLSGQGGHEQFF.

V and J are TRBV2 and TRBJ1-2, with TRBD1 as a possible D gene (6 bases). The germline V gene has CDR1 SNHLY and CDR2 FYNNEI. The CDR3 has 15 residues. The germline V and J ends were trimmed by 5 bases and 4 bases, with 17 bases remaining between them. The DNA of the CDR3 is TGTGCCAGCAGTCCGCAAGGGGGAGGGGGCTATGGCTACACCTTC. It yields the protein CASSPQGGGGYGYTF.

The CDR3 DNA reads TGTGCCAGCTCTCAGGGGGCGCAGGGCTACACCTTC. Its translation: CASSQGAQGYTF. This chain links TRBV25-1 with TRBJ1-2, with 8 bases matching TRBD1. Per the germline V gene, CDR1 is MGHDK and CDR2 is SYGVNS. V lost 8 bases, J lost 8 bases, and 7 bases stayed unmatched. This CDR3 has 12 residues.

The chain has TRBV7-2 and TRBJ2-5; the match to TRBD1 covers 11 bases. V trimming: 5 bases; J trimming: 5 bases; junction bases outside the gene matches: 7. The germline CDR1 and CDR2 sequences are SGHTA and FQGNSA. CDR3 size: 15 residues. CDR3 coding DNA: TGTGCCAGCAGCACCAGGACAGGGGGCGGGGAGACCCAGTACTTC. Translated, it gives CASSTRTGGGETQYF.

The CDR3 is CASSVEETQYF. CDR3 in DNA: TGTGCCAGCAGTGTCGAAGAGACCCAGTACTTC. V gene TRBV2 combines with J gene TRBJ2-5; D remains ambiguous. The V end was cut by 4 bases, the J end by 3 bases, with 3 bases between. Per germline, CDR1 SNHLY and CDR2 FYNNEI. The CDR3 length is 11 residues.

The rearrangement links TRBV11-1 to TRBJ2-7, with TRBD2 matching 14 bases. In germline, CDR1 is SGHAT, CDR2 FQDESV (reference sequence). The CDR3 runs 16 residues. V lost 0 bases to trimming and J lost 3 bases; unmatched junction nucleotides: 1. Here the CDR3 DNA reads TGTGCCAGCAGCTTAGCTGGGACTAGCGGGAGCTACGAGCAGTACTTC. Its protein product is CASSLAGTSGSYEQYF.

This clone was detected once. This chain connects TRBV2 to TRBJ2-2; possible D gene TRBD1, 5 bases. Germline-derived CDR1 and CDR2 are SNHLY and FYNNEI. With 7 bases removed from V and 0 bases from J, the gap between germline ends came to 9 bases. This CDR3 has 14 amino acids. The CDR3, as DNA: TGTGCCAGCACAAGGACATCGAACACCGGGGAGCTGTTTTTT. It encodes CASTRTSNTGELFF.

This clone was found a few times. J is TRBJ2-3 and V is TRBV27; TRBD2 matches 7 bases. CDR3 length equals 18 residues. J was trimmed by 1 base and V by 3 bases; bases with no gene match: 13. Germline assignment: CDR1 MNHEY and CDR2 SMNVEV (reference sequence). CDR3 coding DNA: TGTGCCAGCAGTTTGGTCACGGTACGGGGGGTTGGCACAGATACGCAGTATTTT. Translating gives CASSLVTVRGVGTDTQYF.